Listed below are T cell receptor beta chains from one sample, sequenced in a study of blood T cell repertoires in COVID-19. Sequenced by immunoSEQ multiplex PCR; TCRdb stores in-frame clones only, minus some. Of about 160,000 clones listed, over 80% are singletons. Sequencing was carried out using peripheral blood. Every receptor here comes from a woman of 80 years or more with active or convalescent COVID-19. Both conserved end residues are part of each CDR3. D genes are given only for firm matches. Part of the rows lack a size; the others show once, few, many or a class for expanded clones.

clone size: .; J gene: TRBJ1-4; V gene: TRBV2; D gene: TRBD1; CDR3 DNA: TGTGCCAGCACCCGGGGGGGAAGACAGGGAGGCGAAAAACTGTTTTTT; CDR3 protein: CASTRGGRQGGEKLFF
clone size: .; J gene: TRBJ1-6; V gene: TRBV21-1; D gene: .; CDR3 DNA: TGTGCCAAGGGACAGGGGACCACTTCACCCCTCCACTTT; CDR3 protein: CAKGQGTTSPLHF
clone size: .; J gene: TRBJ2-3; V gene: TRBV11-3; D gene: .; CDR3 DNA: TGTGCCAGCAGCCCCCGGGGGATGGGGTCAGATACGCAGTATTTT; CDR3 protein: CASSPRGMGSDTQYF
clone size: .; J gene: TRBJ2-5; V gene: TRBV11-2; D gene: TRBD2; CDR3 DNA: TGTGCCAGCAGCTCGACAACTAGCGGGGCGATGGAGACCCAGTACTTC; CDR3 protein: CASSSTTSGAMETQYF
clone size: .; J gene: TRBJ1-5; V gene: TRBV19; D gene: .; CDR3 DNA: TGTGCCAGTACTTGGGAGGGGAGGCAGCCCCAGCATTTT; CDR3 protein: CASTWEGRQPQHF
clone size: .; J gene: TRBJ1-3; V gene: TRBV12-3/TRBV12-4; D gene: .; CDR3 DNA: TGTGCCAGCAGTTTAGTTCCAGGAAACACCATATATTTT; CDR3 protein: CASSLVPGNTIYF
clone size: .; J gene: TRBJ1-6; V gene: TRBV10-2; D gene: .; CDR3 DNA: TGCGCCAGCAGTGCAAGAACAGGGAACGGTTCACCCCTCCACTTT; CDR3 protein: CASSARTGNGSPLHF
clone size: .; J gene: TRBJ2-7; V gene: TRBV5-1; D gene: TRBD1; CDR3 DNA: TGCGCCAGCAGCTTGGGACCCACAGGGGCGGAAGAGCAGTACTTC; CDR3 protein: CASSLGPTGAEEQYF
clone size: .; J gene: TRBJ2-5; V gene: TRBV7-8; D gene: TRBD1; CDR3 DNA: TGTGCCAGCAGCCAAGCACAGGGGCTGTACCAAGAGACCCAGTACTTC; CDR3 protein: CASSQAQGLYQETQYF
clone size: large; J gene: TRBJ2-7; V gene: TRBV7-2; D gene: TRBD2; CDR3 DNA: TGTGCCAGCAGCCCTACGTCGGGGGGGGCCTTATACGAGCAGTACTTC; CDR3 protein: CASSPTSGGALYEQYF
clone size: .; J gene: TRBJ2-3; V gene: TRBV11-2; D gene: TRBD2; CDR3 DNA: TGTGCCAGCAGCTCGGGACTATCAGATACGCAGTATTTT; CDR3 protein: CASSSGLSDTQYF
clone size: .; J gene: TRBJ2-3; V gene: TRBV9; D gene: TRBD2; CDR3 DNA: TGTGCCAGCAGCTGGGCGGGGGAGACAGATACGCAGTATTTT; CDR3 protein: CASSWAGETDTQYF
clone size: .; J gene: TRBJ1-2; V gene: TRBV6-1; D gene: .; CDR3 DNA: TGTGCCAGCAGTCCGGGAGCCCGTTATGGCTACACCTTC; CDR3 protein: CASSPGARYGYTF
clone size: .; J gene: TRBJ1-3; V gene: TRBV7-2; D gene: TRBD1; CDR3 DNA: TGTGCCAGCAGGCCCAGGGGGACAGCTGGAAACACCATATATTTT; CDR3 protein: CASRPRGTAGNTIYF
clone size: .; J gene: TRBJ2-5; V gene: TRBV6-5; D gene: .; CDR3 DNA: TGTGCCAGCAGTTACCGGGGACTTAAAGAGACCCAGTACTTC; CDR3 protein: CASSYRGLKETQYF
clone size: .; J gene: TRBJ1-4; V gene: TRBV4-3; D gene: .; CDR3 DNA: TGCGCCAGCAGCCTGCGGCCCCCTCCAACTAATGAAAAACTGTTTTTT; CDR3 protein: CASSLRPPPTNEKLFF
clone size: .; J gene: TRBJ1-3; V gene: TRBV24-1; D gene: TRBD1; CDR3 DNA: TGTGCCCCCAAGGTGCCATCCGACAGGGCTTGGGGAAACACCATATATTTT; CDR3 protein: CAPKVPSDRAWGNTIYF
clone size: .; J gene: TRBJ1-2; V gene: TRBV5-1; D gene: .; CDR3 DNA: TGCGCCAGCAGCCCAGGACAGTATGGCTACACCTTC; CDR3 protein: CASSPGQYGYTF
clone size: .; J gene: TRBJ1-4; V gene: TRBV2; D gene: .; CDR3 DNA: TGTGCCAGCAGTGTCGGGGATTCAGCTAATGAAAAACTGTTTTTT; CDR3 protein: CASSVGDSANEKLFF
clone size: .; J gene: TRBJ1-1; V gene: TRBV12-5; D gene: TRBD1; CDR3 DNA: TGTGCTAGTGGTTGGACCGGGACAGGGACGAGAAGAGGGGTTAAGAGTGACACTGAAGCTTTCTTT; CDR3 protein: CASGWTGTGTRRGVKSDTEAFF
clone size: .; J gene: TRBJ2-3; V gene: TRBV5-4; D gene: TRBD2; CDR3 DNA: TGTGCCAGCAGCTTTACTCTAGCGGGGGGCCCAGATACGCAGTATTTT; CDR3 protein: CASSFTLAGGPDTQYF
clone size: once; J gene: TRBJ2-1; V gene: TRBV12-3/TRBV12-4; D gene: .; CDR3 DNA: TGTGCCAGCAGTTTCTCCCCTCATGAGCAGTTCTTC; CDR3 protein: CASSFSPHEQFF
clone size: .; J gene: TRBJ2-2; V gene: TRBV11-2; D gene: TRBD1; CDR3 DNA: TGTGCCAGCAGGACACCCGGGACAGGCAACACCGGGGAGCTGTTTTTT; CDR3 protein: CASRTPGTGNTGELFF
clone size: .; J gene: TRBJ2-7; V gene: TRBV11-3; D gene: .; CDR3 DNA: TGTGCCAGCACCTCACCGAGGCCCCCCTACGAGCAGTACTTC; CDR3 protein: CASTSPRPPYEQYF
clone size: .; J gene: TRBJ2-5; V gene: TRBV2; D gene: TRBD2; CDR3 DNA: TGTGCCAGCGAGGTCGGGGGGGTACAAGAGACCCAGTACTTC; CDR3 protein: CASEVGGVQETQYF
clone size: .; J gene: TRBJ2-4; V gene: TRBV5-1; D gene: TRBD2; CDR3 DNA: TGCGCCAGCAGCTTGGGAACTAGCGGGGGGGCCCAAGCCAAAAACATTCAGTACTTC; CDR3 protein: CASSLGTSGGAQAKNIQYF
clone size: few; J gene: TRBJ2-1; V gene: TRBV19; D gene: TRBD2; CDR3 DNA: TGTGCCAGTAGCCTCAAGGGTTTCCTAGCGGGGGCCCACCTCAATGAGCAGTTCTTC; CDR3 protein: CASSLKGFLAGAHLNEQFF
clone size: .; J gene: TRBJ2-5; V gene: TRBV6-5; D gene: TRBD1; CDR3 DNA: TGTGCCAGCAGTAGGACAGGGGACGGGAAGACCCAGTACTTC; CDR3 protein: CASSRTGDGKTQYF
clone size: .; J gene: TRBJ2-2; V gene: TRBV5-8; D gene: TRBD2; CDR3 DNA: TGTGCCAGCAGCTTCTTAGCGGGGCGGGAGACCGGGGAGCTGTTTTTT; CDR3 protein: CASSFLAGRETGELFF
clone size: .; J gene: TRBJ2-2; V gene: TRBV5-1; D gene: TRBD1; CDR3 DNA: TGCGCCAGCAGCCCTGGGACAGGGGGCAAACTTACCGGGGAGCTGTTTTTT; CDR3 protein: CASSPGTGGKLTGELFF
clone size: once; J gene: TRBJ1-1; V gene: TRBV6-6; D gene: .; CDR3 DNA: TGTGCCAGCAGCGCTCGACAGGAGAACACTGAAGCTTTCTTT; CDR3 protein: CASSARQENTEAFF
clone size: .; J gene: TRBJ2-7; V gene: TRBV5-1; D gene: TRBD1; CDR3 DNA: TGCGCCAGCAGCTTACAGGGGGTCGGCTCCTACGAGCAGTACTTC; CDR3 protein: CASSLQGVGSYEQYF
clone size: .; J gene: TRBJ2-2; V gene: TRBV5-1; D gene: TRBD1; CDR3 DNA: TGCGCCAGCAGCCCTATTGCCAGGGGGACAGGCGGGGAGCTGTTTTTT; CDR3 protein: CASSPIARGTGGELFF
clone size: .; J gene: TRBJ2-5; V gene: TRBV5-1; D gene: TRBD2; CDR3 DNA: TGCGCCAGCAGCTTCGGGGGGACTCAAGAGACCCAGTACTTC; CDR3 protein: CASSFGGTQETQYF
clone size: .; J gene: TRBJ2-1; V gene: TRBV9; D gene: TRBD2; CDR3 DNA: TGTGCCAGCAGCGCAACTGGACTAGCGGGGGTCTACAATGAGCAGTTCTTC; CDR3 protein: CASSATGLAGVYNEQFF
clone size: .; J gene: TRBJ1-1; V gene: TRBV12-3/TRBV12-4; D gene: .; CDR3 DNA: TGTGCCAGCAGTTTTCAAGCGAACACTGAAGCTTTCTTT; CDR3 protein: CASSFQANTEAFF
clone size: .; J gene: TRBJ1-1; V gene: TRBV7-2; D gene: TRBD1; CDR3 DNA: TGTGCCAGCAGCTTATACGGGACAGCACCTAGGAACACTGAAGCTTTCTTT; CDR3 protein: CASSLYGTAPRNTEAFF
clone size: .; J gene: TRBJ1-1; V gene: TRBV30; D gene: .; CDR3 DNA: TGTGCCTGGAGAGCACAGCCCGGCCTGGGAGCTTTCTTT; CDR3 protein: CAWRAQPGLGAFF
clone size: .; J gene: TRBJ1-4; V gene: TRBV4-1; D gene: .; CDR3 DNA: TGCGCCAGCAGCCAAGATCCGGCTAATGAAAAACTGTTTTTT; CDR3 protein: CASSQDPANEKLFF
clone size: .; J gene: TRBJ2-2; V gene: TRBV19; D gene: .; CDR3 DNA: TGTGCCAGTAGTGTAAGCGGGAACACCGGGGAGCTGTTTTTT; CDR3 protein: CASSVSGNTGELFF
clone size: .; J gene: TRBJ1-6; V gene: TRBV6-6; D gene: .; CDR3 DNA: TGTGCCAGCAGTCTGACAGAAAATAATTCACCCCTCCACTTT; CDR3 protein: CASSLTENNSPLHF
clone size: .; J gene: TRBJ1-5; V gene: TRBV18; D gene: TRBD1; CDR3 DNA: TGTGCCAGCTCGGGACAGGGTGGGGGCAATCAGCCCCAGCATTTT; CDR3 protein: CASSGQGGGNQPQHF
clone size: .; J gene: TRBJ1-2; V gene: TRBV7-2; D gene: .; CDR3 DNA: TGTGCCAGCAGCTTAGACTCAGGGCCTGCTCTTACCTTTAACTATGGCTACACCTTC; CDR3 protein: CASSLDSGPALTFNYGYTF
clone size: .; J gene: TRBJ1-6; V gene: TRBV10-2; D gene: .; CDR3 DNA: TGCGCCAGCCGTACGGGAGGGAGCTCCTATAATTCACCCCTCCACTTT; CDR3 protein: CASRTGGSSYNSPLHF
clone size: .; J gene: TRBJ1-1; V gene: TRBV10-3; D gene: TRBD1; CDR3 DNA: TGTGCCATCAAAGGACAGGGGGACACTGAAGCTTTCTTT; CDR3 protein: CAIKGQGDTEAFF
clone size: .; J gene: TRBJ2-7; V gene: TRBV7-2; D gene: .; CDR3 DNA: TGTGCCAGCAGTCTAGTCTACGAGCAGTACTTC; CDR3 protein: CASSLVYEQYF
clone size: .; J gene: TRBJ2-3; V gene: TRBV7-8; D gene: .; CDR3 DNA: TGTGCCAGCAGCTCTGGGCGGGCAGATACGCAGTATTTT; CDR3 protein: CASSSGRADTQYF
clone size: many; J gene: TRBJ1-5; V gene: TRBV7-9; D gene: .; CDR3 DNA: TGTGCCAGCAGCTTAGACAGGAATCAGCCCCAGCATTTT; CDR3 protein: CASSLDRNQPQHF